This TCR beta chain originates from a study of neurological immune-mediated disorders. A blood bank in Maryland, USA, provided the volunteers who served as healthy controls. Ten or more counts support this clonotype. The target antigen is unknown. Germline CDR1 SGHRS, CDR2 YFSETQ. V dropped 1 base and J dropped 3 bases, with 11 bases sitting between them. CDR3 length: 14 amino acids. Overall study results and limits: Expansion of TCR clones was greatest in HTLV-1-associated myelopathy and smallest in multiple sclerosis, where it fell below that of healthy controls.

5'RACE with 10-nucleotide random UMIs produced the cDNA. In TCRdb, the 5' RACE reads were re-called with MiXCR into one record per CDR3 protein. The data show under 90,000 distinct CDR3 sequences, roughly 9% seen once. Specimen: PBMCs. The TCR comes from a man aged 45 to 65 in good health. The V call is TRBV5-1, the J call TRBJ2-7; TRBD1 is a possible D gene (6 bases). The CDR3: CASSLFVGGYEQYF. The DNA for the CDR3 is TGCGCCAGCAGCTTGTTTGTAGGGGGCTACGAGCAGTACTTC. Full variable domain (rest looked up from reference TRBV5-1 and TRBJ2-7): KAGVTQTPRYLIKTRGQQVTLSCSPISGHRSVSWYQQTPGQGLQFLFEYFSETQRNKGNFPGRFSGRQFSNSRSEMNVSTLELGDSALYLCASSLFVGGYEQYFGPGTRLTVT.